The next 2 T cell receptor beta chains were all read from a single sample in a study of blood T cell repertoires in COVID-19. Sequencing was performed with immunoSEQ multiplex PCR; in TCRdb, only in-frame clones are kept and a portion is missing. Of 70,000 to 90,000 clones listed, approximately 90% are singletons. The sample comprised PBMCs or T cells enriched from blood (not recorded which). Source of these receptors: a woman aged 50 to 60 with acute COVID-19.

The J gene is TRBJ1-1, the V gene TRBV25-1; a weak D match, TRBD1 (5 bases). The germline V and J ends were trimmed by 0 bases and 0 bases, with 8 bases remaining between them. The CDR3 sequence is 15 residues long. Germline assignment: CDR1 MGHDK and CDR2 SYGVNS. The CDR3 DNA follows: TGTGCCAGCAGTGAATATGGAGGGGTGAACACTGAAGCTTTCTTT. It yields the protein CASSEYGGVNTEAFF.

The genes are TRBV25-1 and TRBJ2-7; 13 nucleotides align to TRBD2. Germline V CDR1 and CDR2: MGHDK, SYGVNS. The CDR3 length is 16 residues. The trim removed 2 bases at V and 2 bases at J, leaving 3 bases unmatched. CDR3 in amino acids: CASSETSGRAPYEQYF. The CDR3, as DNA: TGTGCCAGCAGTGAAACTAGCGGGAGGGCACCCTACGAGCAGTACTTC.